This T cell receptor beta chain was observed in a study of beta chain features in type 1 diabetes. Study-level background: No age, gender or cell yield differences were seen between patients and healthy donors.

Concerning this clone: Its target is not known.

Study findings and constraints: Compared to healthy donors, patients appeared to have naive, central memory and Treg TCRB repertoires that were more alike. A possible short-template PCR bias applies equally to patients and controls.

Each population that was sorted was more than 98% pure. Reverse transcribing all isolated RNA meant expressed TCRB transcripts were sequenced. Produced via immunoSEQ multiplex PCR; TCRdb's table is partial and in-frame only. The sample holds hundreds of thousands of clones; about 70% are singletons and the top ten take 0.053%. V was pared by 1 base and J by 0 bases, with 15 bases between. The CDR3 has 17 amino acids. Germline values: CDR1 SGHTA, CDR2 FQGNSA. Sequenced input: naive CD4+ T cells from blood. The clonotype originates from a man aged 30 to 39 in good health. This chain connects TRBV7-2 to TRBJ1-1, with a tentative D call TRBD1 (6 bases). CDR3 sequence reads: CASSLDRGTPMNTEAFF. DNA of the CDR3: TGTGCCAGCAGCTTAGATCGAGGGACACCCATGAACACTGAAGCTTTCTTT.